The next 21 T cell receptor beta chains were all read from a single sample in a study of vaccination effects on CD4 cells after COVID-19. What these receptors recognize is not known. In the ViraFEST assay, antigen-specific CD4+ clonotypes were identified by expansion after peptide-pool stimulation. CD4+ T cell isolation took place after approximately 11 days of culture. Only in-frame clones appear in the TCRdb table, and some are missing; sequencing was by immunoSEQ multiplex PCR. The table lists tens of thousands of clones, roughly 80% of them singletons. The sequenced sample was CD4+ T cells from PBMCs cultured with HCoV-229E spike peptides, obtained before COVID-19 vaccination. The origin of the receptors is a human donor who received a COVID-19 vaccine.

Turning to this clone: Germline and junction disagree at one end, which may indicate a read error. V usage is TRBV20-1 and J usage is TRBJ2-1; D may correspond to TRBD1 or TRBD2 (6 bases each). CDR1 DFQATT and CDR2 SNEGSKA come from the germline V gene (reference sequence). The CDR3 runs 11 residues. CDR3 coding DNA: TGCAGTGCTAGAGTTAGAGGGGGGTGGGTCTTC. Its translation: CSARVRGGWVF.

V is TRBV5-6 and J is TRBJ1-2; D perhaps matches TRBD1 (5 bases). V lost 4 bases and J lost 7, with 26 bases in between. The CDR3 is 17 amino acids. Germline V lookup: CDR1 SGHDT, CDR2 YYEEEE. CDR3 DNA: TGTGCCAGCAGCGGCGGGGCCAGGATGGGTCTTTTCTCTGGCTACACCTTC. As protein: CASSGGARMGLFSGYTF.

This clone was picked up a small number of times. J is TRBJ2-1 and V is TRBV28; tentatively, D is TRBD1 or TRBD2 (5 bases each). Germline assignment: CDR1 MDHEN and CDR2 SYDVKM. The CDR3 consists of 16 residues. V dropped 5 bases and J dropped 6 bases, with 20 bases sitting between them. In DNA form, the CDR3 reads TGTGCCAGCAGTACCGTGGTGGGACCTCACCTCAATGAGCAGTTCTTC. Amino acid sequence: CASSTVVGPHLNEQFF.

The chain has TRBV2 and TRBJ1-2, with 10 bases identical to TRBD1. Germline V lookup: CDR1 SNHLY, CDR2 FYNNEI. V shed 5 bases and J 5 bases; nucleotides not matched to a gene: 2. The CDR3 is made up of 13 amino acids. The CDR3 DNA reads as TGTGCCAGCAGTCGACAGGGGGCATATGGCTACACCTTC. It encodes CASSRQGAYGYTF. Based on the CDR3 plus reference TRBV2 and TRBJ1-2, the full variable domain is EPEVTQTPSHQVTQMGQEVILRCVPISNHLYFYWYRQILGQKVEFLVSFYNNEISEKSEIFDDQFSVERPDGSNFTLKIRSTKLEDSAMYFCASSRQGAYGYTFGSGTRLTVV.

V usage is TRBV18 and J usage is TRBJ1-2; D is ambiguous. V was shortened by 1 base and J by 2 bases, with 11 bases between the two germline ends. The CDR3 length is 15 residues. Germline loops: CDR1 KGHSH, CDR2 LQKENI. The CDR3 reads CASSPRQELNYGYTF. The CDR3 DNA is TGTGCCAGCTCACCACGGCAGGAGTTAAACTATGGCTACACCTTC.

This chain uses TRBV12-5 with TRBJ2-3, with 7 bases matching TRBD2. The CDR3 runs to 16 residues. The junction had 8 bases not matched to a gene; V was cut back by 0 bases and J by 5 bases. CDR1 and CDR2 (germline): LGHNT, FRNRAP. The CDR3 protein is CASGLVSSGVGDTQYF. DNA of the CDR3: TGTGCTAGTGGTTTGGTGTCTAGCGGCGTGGGAGATACGCAGTATTTT.

The CDR3 DNA reads TGCGCCAGCAGTGAGGGGACTAGCGGGGGGGCCAGGGAAAGGAACGAGCAGTACGTC. This encodes CASSEGTSGGARERNEQYV. J is TRBJ2-7 and V is TRBV10-1, with TRBD2 identical over 16 bases. The CDR3 runs 19 residues. CDR1 and CDR2 from the germline V gene are WNHNN and SYGVQD (reference sequence). The V segment lost 2 bases and the J segment 5 bases; nucleotides outside the gene matches: 12.

This clone was seen a few times. V is TRBV5-4 and J is TRBJ2-2; D assignment may be TRBD1 or TRBD2 (5 bases each). Between the trimmed V and J ends, which lost 4 bases and 0 bases, there was a span of 16 bases. This CDR3 comprises 17 residues. The germline V gene has CDR1 SGHNT and CDR2 YYREEE (reference sequence). The CDR3 reads CASSQSGTPTNTGELFF. The CDR3 DNA is TGTGCCAGCAGCCAGTCCGGGACGCCCACGAACACCGGGGAGCTGTTTTTT. The entire variable domain, with the rest obtained from reference TRBV5-4 and TRBJ2-2, is as follows: ETGVTQSPTHLIKTRGQQVTLRCSSQSGHNTVSWYQQALGQGPQFIFQYYREEENGRGNFPPRFSGLQFPNYSSELNVNALELDDSALYLCASSQSGTPTNTGELFFGEGSRLTVL.

The sample holds a few counts of this clone. The CDR3 sequence is CASSLTRGSTGELFF. The CDR3 coding sequence is TGTGCCAGCAGCTTAACCCGGGGGAGCACCGGGGAGCTGTTTTTT. The chain employs TRBV7-3 and TRBJ2-2; the D gene is possibly TRBD2 (6 bases). CDR3 length equals 15 residues. Trimming removed 0 bases from V and 4 bases from J, with 9 bases in between. Germline CDR1 SGHTA, CDR2 FQGTGA.

This clone turned up a few times. The chain uses TRBV27 and TRBJ1-1; no firm D call. V was pared by 2 bases and J by 4 bases, with 14 bases between. Germline V gives CDR1 MNHEY, CDR2 SMNVEV (reference sequence). CDR3 length: 15 amino acids. The DNA for the CDR3 is TGTGCCAGCAGTTTAGGAGTCCATTTGGCCACTGAAGCTTTCTTT. It translates to CASSLGVHLATEAFF.

The V and J genes are TRBV7-2 and TRBJ2-3; possibly TRBD2 for D (5 bases). From germline, CDR1 is SGHTA and CDR2 FQGNSA. This CDR3 spans 11 amino acids. The V end lost 3 bases, the J end lost 8 bases, and 6 bases lay between the germline ends. For the CDR3, the DNA is TGTGCCAGCAGCTTCAGCGGTACGCAGTATTTT. Amino acids: CASSFSGTQYF.

This chain connects TRBV2 to TRBJ1-4; possible D gene TRBD1, 5 bases. V lost 6 bases, J lost 4 bases, and 12 bases lay in between. This CDR3 is built from 14 residues. The germline CDR1 and CDR2 sequences are SNHLY and FYNNEI. The CDR3 spells CASRRGPSNEKLFF. The CDR3 DNA sequence: TGTGCCAGCAGAAGGGGACCGAGTAATGAAAAACTGTTTTTT.

The chain combines TRBV15 with TRBJ1-4, with 7 nucleotides matching TRBD1. V dropped 6 bases and J dropped 7; count of bases not matched to a gene: 14. The V gene's germline CDR1 is LNHNV and CDR2 YYDKDF (reference sequence). The CDR3 contains 16 residues. In DNA form, the CDR3 reads TGTGCCACCAGTCCACGAAAACAGGGGTTTGGTGAAAAACTGTTTTTT. Its protein is CATSPRKQGFGEKLFF. Full variable domain (rest looked up from reference TRBV15 and TRBJ1-4): DAMVIQNPRYQVTQFGKPVTLSCSQTLNHNVMYWYQQKSSQAPKLLFHYYDKDFNNEADTPDNFQSRRPNTSFCFLDIRSPGLGDTAMYLCATSPRKQGFGEKLFFGSGTQLSVL.

The V and J genes are TRBV6-5 and TRBJ2-3; D possibly corresponds to TRBD1 (6 bases). The CDR3 spans 14 residues. The ends were cut back, 7 bases at V and 2 bases at J, with 13 bases in the middle. Germline lookup yields CDR1 MNHEY and CDR2 SVGAGI. The CDR3 sequence is CASIGQRFTDTQYF. As DNA, the CDR3 is TGTGCCAGCATTGGACAGAGATTCACAGATACGCAGTATTTT.

The V and J genes are TRBV30 and TRBJ2-3, with D possibly TRBD1 on 5 matching bases. CDR3 length: 12 amino acids. The V gene's germline CDR1 is GTSNPN and CDR2 SVGIG (reference sequence). V was cut by 2 bases and J by 5 bases, with 8 bases left in between. The CDR3 nucleotides are TGTGCCTGGAGTCGGACAAGAGATACGCAGTATTTT. Amino acids: CAWSRTRDTQYF. The variable domain in full, with the rest retrieved from reference TRBV30 and TRBJ2-3, is SQTIHQWPATLVQPVGSPLSLECTVEGTSNPNLYWYRQAAGRGLQLLFYSVGIGQISSEVPQNLSASRPQDRQFILSSKKLLLSDSGFYLCAWSRTRDTQYFGPGTRLTVL.

The chain carries TRBV4-1 and TRBJ1-2; D gene ambiguous. CDR1 and CDR2 (germline): MGHRA, YSYEKL. The CDR3 has 15 residues. V dropped 1 base and J dropped 2 bases, with 11 bases sitting between them. This CDR3 reads CASSQGLGQNYGYTF. CDR3 coding DNA: TGCGCCAGCAGCCAAGGTCTAGGGCAAAACTATGGCTACACCTTC.

V usage is TRBV24-1 and J usage is TRBJ2-3; the match to TRBD2 covers 9 bases. Losses at the gene ends were 3 bases for V and 5 bases for J; bases not matched to a gene: 8. The CDR3 has 16 residues. Germline V gene sequence: CDR1 KGHDR, CDR2 SFDVKD. CDR3: CATSDRSGGTLDTQYF. The CDR3 bases are TGTGCCACCAGTGATAGAAGCGGGGGGACCTTAGATACGCAGTATTTT.

The chain couples TRBV4-1 to TRBJ2-1, with TRBD2 matching 11 bases. The CDR3 covers 21 residues. V shed 3 bases, J shed 0 bases, and the junction held 16 bases outside the gene matches. Germline assignment: CDR1 MGHRA and CDR2 YSYEKL. The CDR3 protein is CASSHNKGGSGGAFSYNEQFF. CDR3 coding DNA: TGCGCCAGCAGCCACAACAAAGGGGGTAGCGGGGGGGCCTTCTCCTACAATGAGCAGTTCTTC.

This clone was detected a few times. The V and J genes are TRBV6-5 and TRBJ1-1, with D hard to call. This CDR3 is built from 14 residues. V was pared by 0 bases and J by 5 bases, with 10 bases between. Germline V lookup: CDR1 MNHEY, CDR2 SVGAGI. CDR3 in amino acids: CASSYSPGKTEAFF. In DNA, the CDR3 is TGTGCCAGCAGTTACTCCCCGGGTAAGACTGAAGCTTTCTTT.

The gene calls are TRBV19 and TRBJ1-4; D gene uncertain. V was shortened by 0 bases and J by 8 bases, with 7 bases between the two germline ends. CDR1 and CDR2 from the germline V gene are LNHDA and SQIVND (reference sequence). This CDR3 comprises 13 residues. CDR3 sequence reads: CASSIDYGEKLFF. As DNA, the CDR3 is TGTGCCAGTAGTATAGATTACGGCGAAAAACTGTTTTTT. The variable domain in full, with the rest retrieved from reference TRBV19 and TRBJ1-4, is DGGITQSPKYLFRKEGQNVTLSCEQNLNHDAMYWYRQDPGQGLRLIYYSQIVNDFQKGDIAEGYSVSREKKESFPLTVTSAQKNPTAFYLCASSIDYGEKLFFGSGTQLSVL.

As regards this clone: Other DNA sequences in this sample translate to the same CDR3. V and J are TRBV9 and TRBJ2-2; D possibly uses TRBD1 or TRBD2 (5 bases each). The CDR3 loop spans 15 amino acids. V was pared by 4 bases and J by 5 bases, with 15 bases between. Germline values: CDR1 SGDLS, CDR2 YYNGEE. CDR3 DNA: TGTGCCAGCAGCATTCGGGGCTCGGATACCGGGGAGCTGTTTTTT. Its translation is CASSIRGSDTGELFF. Variable domain in full (rest from reference TRBV9 and TRBJ2-2): DSGVTQTPKHLITATGQRVTLRCSPRSGDLSVYWYQQSLDQGLQFLIQYYNGEERAKGNILERFSAQQFPDLHSELNLSSLELGDSALYFCASSIRGSDTGELFFGEGSRLTVL.